This is a list of T cell receptor beta chains from one sample in a study of response to subunit inactivated influenza vaccine. TCRdb reprocessed the RT-PCR reads with MiXCR, giving one entry per CDR3 protein. The sample holds 280,000 or so distinct CDR3 sequences; 20% to 25% are singletons and the top ten take roughly a tenth. The sequencing used PBMCs from blood, collected roughly 20 months after vaccination. The receptors were gathered from a man between 50 and 69 years old who received an inactivated influenza vaccine. Each CDR3 is given without its conserved first and last residue.

v_call,cdr3_aa
TRBV12-3/TRBV12-4,ASAGQVSTDTQY
TRBV6-1,ASSEGTGMTNYGYT
TRBV7-6,ASSSRNRGSGEKLF
TRBV7-9,ASSTGQGFSGNTIY
TRBV6-1,ASSPQDRRSTDTQY
TRBV7-7,ASSFGSGSSNEQF
TRBV5-1,ASAETVMNTEAF
TRBV29-1,SADRTGTNTEAF
TRBV19,ASSISTGFYEQY
TRBV7-2,ASSPWTSGTDTQY
TRBV20-1,RVGQGAGQPQH
TRBV20-1,SARDPNSGNTIY
TRBV20-1,SARDVLGEAYTGELF
TRBV18,ASSPPGLPPSGEQF
TRBV7-9,ASSLGGSGGLTEAF
TRBV15,ATSRSAGGYGYT